This entry lists 5 T cell receptor beta chains sequenced from one sample in a study of blood T cells in healthy people across ages. The authors ran a second PCR of roughly 6 to 12 cycles using a sample-barcoded 5' primer and a J-beta primer mix. TCRdb fed the 5' RACE reads into MiXCR, producing one record per CDR3 protein. This sample has 1.8 million or so distinct CDR3 sequences, with more than 35% found just once. Sample: blood. The receptors were sampled from a human donor in good health.

The chain carries TRBV5-6 and TRBJ2-1; D remains ambiguous. Trimming took off 2 bases at V and 0 bases at J, with 12 bases between the two ends. CDR3 length: 16 amino acids. Germline V gene data show CDR1 as SGHDT and CDR2 as YYEEEE. Here the CDR3 DNA reads TGTGCCAGCAGCTTTTTGGGGTGGAGCTCCTACAATGAGCAGTTCTTC. Its translation: CASSFLGWSSYNEQFF.

The chain has TRBV19 and TRBJ2-1; a possible D gene is TRBD1 (6 bases). V shed 7 bases and J shed 0 bases, with 13 bases lying between them. Germline-derived CDR1 and CDR2 are LNHDA and SQIVND (reference sequence). The CDR3 spans 15 residues. CDR3 sequence reads: CASNSQGYSYNEQFF. For the CDR3, the DNA is TGTGCCAGTAACTCACAGGGTTACTCCTACAATGAGCAGTTCTTC.

Only one count was recorded for this clonotype. The J gene is TRBJ1-2, the V gene TRBV6-1; TRBD1 matches 7 bases. The CDR3 runs 14 residues. CDR1 MNHNS and CDR2 SASEGT come from the germline V gene. The V gene end was trimmed by 6 bases and the J gene end by 4 bases; junction bases not matched to a gene: 8. The CDR3 loop reads CASSRQGTVYGYTF. In DNA form, the CDR3 reads TGTGCCAGCAGCCGACAGGGAACCGTCTATGGCTACACCTTC.

This chain connects TRBV7-9 to TRBJ2-6, with 11 bases that match TRBD1. Unmatched junction bases numbered 9, after V lost 5 bases and J lost 0 bases. This CDR3 is 19 amino acids long. Germline V gene sequence: CDR1 SEHNR, CDR2 FQNEAQ (reference sequence). The DNA of the CDR3 is TGTGCCAGCAGCCGGACAGGGGGCCGAGGTTCCTCTGGGGCCAACGTCCTGACTTTC. Its translation: CASSRTGGRGSSGANVLTF.

J is TRBJ1-1 and V is TRBV5-1; no clear D. CDR3 length: 14 residues. V shed 6 bases and J shed 0 bases, with 12 bases lying between them. CDR1 and CDR2 (germline): SGHRS, YFSETQ. This chain's CDR3 is CASTTDGLNTEAFF. CDR3 nucleotide sequence: TGCGCCAGCACCACTGACGGGCTGAACACTGAAGCTTTCTTT.